This T cell receptor beta chain is drawn from a study of blood T cell repertoires in COVID-19. Overall study context: Researchers got acute and convalescent COVID-19 samples from the United States, Italy and Spain.

Patients in Seattle were enrolled during active infection, then followed longitudinally. Per the study methods: Amplifying reference gene primers gave estimates of nucleated cell counts. TCRdb's copy holds only in-frame clones and misses some; the assay was immunoSEQ multiplex PCR. That table gives V, J and clone size, and the DNA gave D and trimming. The sample lists some 450,000 clones; about 91% were seen once. The CDR3 extends over 14 amino acids. Per germline, CDR1 SNHLY and CDR2 FYNNEI. Unmatched junction bases numbered 3, after V lost 4 bases and J lost 7 bases. The sequence came from a woman aged 45 to 65 with COVID-19, enrolled during active disease. Material: peripheral blood. The rearrangement uses TRBV2 and TRBJ1-4, with TRBD1 matching over 10 bases. CDR3 sequence: CASSGQGAREKLFF. The DNA of the CDR3 is TGTGCCAGCAGTGGACAGGGGGCTCGTGAAAAACTGTTTTTT.